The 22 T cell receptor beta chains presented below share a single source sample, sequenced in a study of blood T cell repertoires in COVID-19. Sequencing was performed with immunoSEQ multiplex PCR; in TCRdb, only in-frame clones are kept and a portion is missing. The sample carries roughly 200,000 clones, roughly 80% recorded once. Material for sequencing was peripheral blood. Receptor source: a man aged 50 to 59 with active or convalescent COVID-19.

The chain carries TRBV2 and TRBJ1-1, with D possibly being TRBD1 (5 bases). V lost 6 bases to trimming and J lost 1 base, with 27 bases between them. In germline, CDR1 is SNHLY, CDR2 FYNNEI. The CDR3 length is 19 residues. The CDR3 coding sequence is TGTGCCAGCAGATTGTCGACGACAACCAGTAAAAGGGGGAACACTGAAGCTTTCTTT. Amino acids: CASRLSTTTSKRGNTEAFF.

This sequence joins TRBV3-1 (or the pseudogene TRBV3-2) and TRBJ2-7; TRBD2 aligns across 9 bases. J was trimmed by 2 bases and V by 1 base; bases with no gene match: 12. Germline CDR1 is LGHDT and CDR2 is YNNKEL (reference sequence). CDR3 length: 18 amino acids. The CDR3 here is CASSQVISGRGGPYEQYF. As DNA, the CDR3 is TGTGCCAGCAGCCAAGTGATATCAGGGCGGGGGGGCCCCTACGAGCAGTACTTC.

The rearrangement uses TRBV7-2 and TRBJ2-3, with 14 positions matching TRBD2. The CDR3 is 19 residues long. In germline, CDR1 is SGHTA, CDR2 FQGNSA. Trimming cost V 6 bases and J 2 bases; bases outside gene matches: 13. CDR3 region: CASRNSPGLAGDYTDTQYF. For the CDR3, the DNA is TGTGCCAGCAGAAACAGCCCGGGACTAGCGGGGGACTACACAGATACGCAGTATTTT.

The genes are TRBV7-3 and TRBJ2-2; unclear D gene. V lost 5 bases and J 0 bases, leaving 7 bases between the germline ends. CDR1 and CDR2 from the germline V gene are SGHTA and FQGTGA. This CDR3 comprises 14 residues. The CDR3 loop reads CASSPGPNTGELFF. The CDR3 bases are TGTGCCAGCAGCCCGGGTCCGAACACCGGGGAGCTGTTTTTT.

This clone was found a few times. The CDR3 region has the DNA TGTGCCAGCAGTTTGACGAGGGGGCGGGTAACTGAAGCTTTCTTT. Translating gives CASSLTRGRVTEAFF. The chain uses TRBV6-2 or TRBV6-3 and TRBJ1-1; 7 nucleotides match TRBD1. V trimming: 4 bases; J trimming: 5 bases; junction bases outside the gene matches: 10. CDR1 MNHEY and CDR2 SVGEGT come from the germline V gene. The CDR3 is made up of 15 amino acids.

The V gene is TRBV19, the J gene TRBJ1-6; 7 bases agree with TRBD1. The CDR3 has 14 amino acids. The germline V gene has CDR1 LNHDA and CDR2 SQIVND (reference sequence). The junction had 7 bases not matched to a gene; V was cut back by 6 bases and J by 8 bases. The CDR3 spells CASSPTGFDSPLHF. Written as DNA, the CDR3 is TGTGCCAGTAGCCCGACAGGGTTTGATTCACCCCTCCACTTT.

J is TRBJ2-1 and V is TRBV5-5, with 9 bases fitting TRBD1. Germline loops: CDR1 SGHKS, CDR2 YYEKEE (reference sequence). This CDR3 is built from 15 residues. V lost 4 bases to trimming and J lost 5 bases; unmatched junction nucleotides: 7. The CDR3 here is CASSARQGVNNEQFF. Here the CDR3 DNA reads TGTGCCAGCAGCGCCCGACAGGGGGTAAACAATGAGCAGTTCTTC.

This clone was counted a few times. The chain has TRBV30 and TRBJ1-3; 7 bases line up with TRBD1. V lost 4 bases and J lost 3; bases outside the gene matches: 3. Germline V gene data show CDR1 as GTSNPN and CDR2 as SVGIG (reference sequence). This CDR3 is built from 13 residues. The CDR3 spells CAWTGGIGNTIYF. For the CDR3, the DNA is TGTGCCTGGACAGGGGGTATTGGAAACACCATATATTTT. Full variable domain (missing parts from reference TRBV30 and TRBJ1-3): SQTIHQWPATLVQPVGSPLSLECTVEGTSNPNLYWYRQAAGRGLQLLFYSVGIGQISSEVPQNLSASRPQDRQFILSSKKLLLSDSGFYLCAWTGGIGNTIYFGEGSWLTVV.

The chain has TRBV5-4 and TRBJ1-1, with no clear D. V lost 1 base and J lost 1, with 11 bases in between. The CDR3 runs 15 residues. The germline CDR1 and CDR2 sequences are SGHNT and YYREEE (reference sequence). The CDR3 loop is CASSLSRSRNTEAFF. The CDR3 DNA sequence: TGTGCCAGCAGCTTGTCGAGGTCGCGGAACACTGAAGCTTTCTTT.

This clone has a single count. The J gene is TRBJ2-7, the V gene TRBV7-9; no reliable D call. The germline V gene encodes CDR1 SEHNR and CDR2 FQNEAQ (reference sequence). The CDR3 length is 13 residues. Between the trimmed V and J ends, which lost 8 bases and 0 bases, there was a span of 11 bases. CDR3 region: CASEKIYSYEQYF. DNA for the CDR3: TGTGCCAGCGAGAAGATATACTCCTACGAGCAGTACTTC.

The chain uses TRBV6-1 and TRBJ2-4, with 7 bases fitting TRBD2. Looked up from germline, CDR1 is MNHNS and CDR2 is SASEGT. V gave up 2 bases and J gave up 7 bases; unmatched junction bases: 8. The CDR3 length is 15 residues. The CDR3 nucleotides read TGTGCCAGCAGTGAAAGGGCAGGGAGGGCGAACATTCAGTACTTC. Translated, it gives CASSERAGRANIQYF.

Here the CDR3 reads CASSQDRDTGELFF. The DNA of the CDR3 is TGTGCCAGCAGCCAAGACAGGGACACCGGGGAGCTGTTTTTT. This rearrangement joins TRBV4-2 to TRBJ2-2; weak D call: TRBD1 (5 bases). CDR3 length: 14 residues. Between the trimmed V and J ends, which lost 0 bases and 3 bases, there was a span of 5 bases. Germline V CDR1 and CDR2: LGHNA, YNFKEQ.

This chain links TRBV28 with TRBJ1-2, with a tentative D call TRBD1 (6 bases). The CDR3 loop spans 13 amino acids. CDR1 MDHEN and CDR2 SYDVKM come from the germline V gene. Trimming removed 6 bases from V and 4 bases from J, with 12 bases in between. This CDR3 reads CASSSTGPYGYTF. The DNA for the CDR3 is TGTGCCAGCAGCAGTACAGGGCCCTATGGCTACACCTTC.

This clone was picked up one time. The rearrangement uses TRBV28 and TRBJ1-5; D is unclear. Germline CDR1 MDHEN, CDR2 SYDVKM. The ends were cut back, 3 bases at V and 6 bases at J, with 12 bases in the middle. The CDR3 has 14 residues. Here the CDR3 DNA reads TGTGCCAGCAGTTTTTACCCAAGCGGTCAGCCCCAGCATTTT. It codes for CASSFYPSGQPQHF.

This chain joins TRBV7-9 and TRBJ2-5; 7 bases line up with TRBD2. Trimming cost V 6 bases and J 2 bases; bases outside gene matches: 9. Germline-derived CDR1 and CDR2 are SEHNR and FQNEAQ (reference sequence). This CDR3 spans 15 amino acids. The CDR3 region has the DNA TGTGCCAGCAGTCGGGTCCCGGGACTACAAGAGACCCAGTACTTC. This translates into CASSRVPGLQETQYF.

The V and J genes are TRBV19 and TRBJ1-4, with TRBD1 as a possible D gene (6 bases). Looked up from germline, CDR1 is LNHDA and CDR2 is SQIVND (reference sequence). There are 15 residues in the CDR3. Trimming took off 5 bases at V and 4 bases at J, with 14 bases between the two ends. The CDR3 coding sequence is TGTGCCAGTAGTCCCCTGGACAGAGATAATGAAAAACTGTTTTTT. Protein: CASSPLDRDNEKLFF.

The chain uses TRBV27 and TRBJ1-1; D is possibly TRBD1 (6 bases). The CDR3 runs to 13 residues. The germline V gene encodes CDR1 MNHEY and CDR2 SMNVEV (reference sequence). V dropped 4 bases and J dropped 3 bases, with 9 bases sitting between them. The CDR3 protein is CASSYSGDTEAFF. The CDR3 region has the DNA TGTGCCAGCAGTTATTCAGGGGACACTGAAGCTTTCTTT.

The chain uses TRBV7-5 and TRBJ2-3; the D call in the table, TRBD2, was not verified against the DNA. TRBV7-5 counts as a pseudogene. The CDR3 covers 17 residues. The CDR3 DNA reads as TGTGTCAGCACCTCGACCGGGACTCCACATAGCACAGATACGCAGTATTTT. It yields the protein CVSTSTGTPHSTDTQYF.

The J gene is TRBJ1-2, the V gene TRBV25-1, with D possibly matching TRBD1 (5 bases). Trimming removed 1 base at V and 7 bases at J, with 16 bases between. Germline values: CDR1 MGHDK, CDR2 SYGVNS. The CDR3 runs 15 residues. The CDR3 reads CASSEWGEFAAGYTF. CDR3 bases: TGTGCCAGCAGTGAATGGGGGGAGTTTGCCGCTGGCTACACCTTC.

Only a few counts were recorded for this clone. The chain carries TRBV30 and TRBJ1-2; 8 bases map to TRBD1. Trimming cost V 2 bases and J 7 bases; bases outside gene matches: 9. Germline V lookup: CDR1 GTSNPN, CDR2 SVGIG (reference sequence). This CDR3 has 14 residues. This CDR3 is CAWSRGAGQGGYTF. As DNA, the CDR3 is TGTGCCTGGAGTAGAGGGGCCGGACAGGGTGGCTACACCTTC.

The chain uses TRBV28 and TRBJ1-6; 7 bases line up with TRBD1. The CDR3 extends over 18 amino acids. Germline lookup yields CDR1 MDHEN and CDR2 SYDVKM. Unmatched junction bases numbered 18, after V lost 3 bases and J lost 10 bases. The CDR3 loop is CASSFLAGGGALGSPLHF. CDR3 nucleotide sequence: TGTGCCAGCAGTTTTTTAGCCGGAGGGGGCGCCCTTGGCTCACCCCTCCACTTT.

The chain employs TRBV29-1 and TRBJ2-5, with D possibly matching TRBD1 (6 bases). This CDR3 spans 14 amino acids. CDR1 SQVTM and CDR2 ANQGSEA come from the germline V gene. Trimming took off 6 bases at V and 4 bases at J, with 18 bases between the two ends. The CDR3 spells CSVGGVGGGETQYF. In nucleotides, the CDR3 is TGCAGCGTCGGTGGAGTTGGGGGCGGAGAGACCCAGTACTTC. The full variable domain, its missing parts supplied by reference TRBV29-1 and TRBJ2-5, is SAVISQKPSRDICQRGTSLTIQCQVDSQVTMMFWYRQQPGQSLTLIATANQGSEATYESGFVIDKFPISRPNLTFSTLTVSNMSPEDSSIYLCSVGGVGGGETQYFGPGTRLLVL.